This T cell receptor beta chain was recovered during a study of cytotoxic CD8 clonotypes in ibrutinib-treated CLL. Study-wide context: The subjects consisted of about a dozen relapsed/refractory and around 15 treatment-naive individuals, with 17 IGHV unmutated.

The CDR3 is 14 amino acids. CDR1 is SGHRS and CDR2 is YFSETQ in the germline V gene. The V gene end was trimmed by 5 bases and the J gene end by 8 bases; junction bases not matched to a gene: 11. Method: immunoSEQ multiplex PCR; TCRdb's copy keeps in-frame clones and lacks some. The sample lists about 120,000 clones; under 70% were seen once. This receptor was identified in a human donor with chronic lymphocytic leukemia. The sequenced sample was PBMCs, obtained after 24 months of ibrutinib treatment. This rearrangement joins TRBV5-1 to TRBJ1-1, with 8 nucleotides matching TRBD1. The CDR3 sequence is CASSLSGGASEAFF. In DNA form, the CDR3 reads TGCGCCAGCAGTCTTTCAGGGGGCGCATCCGAAGCTTTCTTT.